This T cell receptor beta chain was retrieved from a study of neurological immune-mediated disorders. This clonotype was seen at least ten times. The cDNA was synthesized by 5'RACE incorporating 10-nucleotide random UMIs. TCRdb re-derived calls from the 5' RACE reads in MiXCR, one entry per CDR3 protein. The sample records 30,000 to 45,000 distinct CDR3 sequences, 4% to 5.5% being singletons. The receptor was derived from a man between 18 and 29 years old in good health. The sequenced sample was CD4+ T cells from blood.

CDR3 in DNA: TGTGCCAGCAGGAGACAGGGAGATGGCTACACCTTC. Translation: CASRRQGDGYTF. This chain joins TRBV7-2 and TRBJ1-2; 7 nucleotides match TRBD1. Germline V gene data show CDR1 as SGHTA and CDR2 as FQGNSA. CDR3 length equals 12 residues. The ends lost 6 bases at V and 6 bases at J; junction bases unmatched: 4.